This T cell receptor (beta chain) was identified during a study of blood T cell repertoires in COVID-19. This clone was counted a single time. The assay was immunoSEQ multiplex PCR, and TCRdb's table has in-frame clones only and misses some. The sample has some 85,000 clones; around 80% are singletons. CDR1 is KGHSH, CDR2 LQKENI, per germline. The CDR3 is made up of 15 amino acids. V shed 3 bases and J shed 8 bases, with 17 bases lying between them. The chain uses TRBV18 and TRBJ2-1; possible D gene TRBD1, 5 bases. The TCR originated in a woman older than 75 with active or convalescent COVID-19. Sequenced: peripheral blood. The DNA for the CDR3 is TGTGCCAGCTCACCGCCTGACAGCATACACGATGAGCAGTTCTTC. Its translation: CASSPPDSIHDEQFF. The entire variable domain, with the rest obtained from reference TRBV18 and TRBJ2-1, is as follows: NAGVMQNPRHLVRRRGQEARLRCSPMKGHSHVYWYRQLPEEGLKFMVYLQKENIIDESGMPKERFSAEFPKEGPSILRIQQVVRGDSAAYFCASSPPDSIHDEQFFGPGTRLTVL.